A single sample gave rise to the 25 T cell receptor beta chains below, sequenced in a study of blood T cell repertoires in COVID-19. TCRdb keeps only in-frame clones here, not all; method: immunoSEQ multiplex PCR. The sample shows around 370,000 clones, approximately 90% of them seen only once. The specimen sequenced was PBMCs or T cells enriched from blood (not recorded which). The receptor set was obtained from a woman under 30 who had recovered from COVID-19.

The genes are TRBV30 and TRBJ1-5; 8 bases map to TRBD1. Germline trimming cut 3 bases from V and 4 bases from J; bases unmatched to any gene: 11. Germline-derived CDR1 and CDR2 are GTSNPN and SVGIG (reference sequence). CDR3 length: 16 amino acids. CDR3: CAWSYNGQGSNQPQHF. CDR3 bases: TGTGCCTGGAGCTACAACGGACAGGGCTCTAATCAGCCCCAGCATTTT.

The V gene is TRBV30, the J gene TRBJ2-7; a weak D match, TRBD2 (5 bases). V was shortened by 4 bases and J by 6 bases, with 19 bases between the two germline ends. CDR1 is GTSNPN, CDR2 SVGIG, per germline (reference sequence). This CDR3 has 14 amino acids. CDR3 region: CAWNPLGILVEQYF. As DNA, the CDR3 is TGTGCCTGGAACCCCCTCGGGATCTTGGTCGAGCAGTACTTC.

The chain combines TRBV27 with TRBJ2-2; D is possibly TRBD2 (6 bases). This CDR3 comprises 14 residues. Germline lookup yields CDR1 MNHEY and CDR2 SMNVEV (reference sequence). V lost 5 bases to trimming and J lost 2 bases, with 9 bases between them. The DNA of the CDR3 is TGTGCCAGCAGTGGGGGGTTAAACACCGGGGAGCTGTTTTTT. It yields the protein CASSGGLNTGELFF.

This clone has a single count. V usage is TRBV6-5 and J usage is TRBJ2-7; 12 positions match TRBD2. In germline, CDR1 is MNHEY, CDR2 SVGAGI. The CDR3 length is 15 residues. V lost 4 bases to trimming and J lost 2 bases; unmatched junction nucleotides: 3. The CDR3 protein is CASSWTSGATYEQYF. As DNA, the CDR3 is TGTGCCAGCAGTTGGACTAGCGGGGCCACCTACGAGCAGTACTTC.

The chain couples TRBV14 to TRBJ2-3, with D perhaps matching TRBD1 (5 bases). Deletions cut 1 base from V and 2 bases from J, with 19 bases between. This CDR3 comprises 18 residues. CDR1 is SGHDN and CDR2 is FVKESK in the germline V gene. Here the CDR3 reads CASSQAYATGRYTDTQYF. The CDR3 nucleotides are TGTGCCAGCAGCCAAGCCTATGCCACAGGACGATACACAGATACGCAGTATTTT.

J is TRBJ1-3 and V is TRBV11-2, with 11 bases fitting TRBD1. V lost 5 bases to trimming and J lost 0 bases; unmatched junction nucleotides: 6. CDR3 length equals 17 residues. Per the germline V gene, CDR1 is SGHAT and CDR2 is FQNNGV. In DNA, the CDR3 is TGTGCCAGCAGCCCCCGGGACAGGGGGATCTCTGGAAACACCATATATTTT. It yields the protein CASSPRDRGISGNTIYF.

The V and J genes are TRBV9 and TRBJ2-4; 8 nucleotides match TRBD1. Germline V gene data show CDR1 as SGDLS and CDR2 as YYNGEE. The CDR3 length is 17 residues. V lost 2 bases to trimming and J lost 5 bases; unmatched junction nucleotides: 12. The CDR3 spells CASSVATGQGRQNIQYF. The DNA for the CDR3 is TGTGCCAGCAGCGTCGCGACTGGACAGGGAAGACAAAACATTCAGTACTTC.

The chain has TRBV7-6 and TRBJ2-3, with 15 bases aligning to TRBD2. This CDR3 is 18 amino acids long. Germline values: CDR1 SGHVS, CDR2 FNYEAQ. After removal of 3 bases from V and 4 bases from J, the junction contained 8 bases not matched to a gene. The DNA for the CDR3 is TGTGCCAGCAGCTTCGGACTAGCGGGGGGGTGGTTCGCAGATACGCAGTATTTT. It is translated as CASSFGLAGGWFADTQYF. The full variable domain, completed using reference TRBV7-6 and TRBJ2-3, is GAGVSQSPRYKVTKRGQDVALRCDPISGHVSLYWYRQALGQGPEFLTYFNYEAQQDKSGLPNDRFSAERPEGSISTLTIQRTEQRDSAMYRCASSFGLAGGWFADTQYFGPGTRLTVL.

V is TRBV9 and J is TRBJ1-3, with a possible D match to TRBD1 (5 bases). The ends were cut back, 3 bases at V and 1 base at J, with 20 bases in the middle. This CDR3 contains 18 residues. Germline V gives CDR1 SGDLS, CDR2 YYNGEE. CDR3 amino acids: CASSAPEATDLSGNTIYF. The CDR3 DNA follows: TGTGCCAGCAGCGCCCCCGAGGCGACAGATCTATCTGGAAACACCATATATTTT.

The chain recombines TRBV6-2 or TRBV6-3 with TRBJ1-1; the D gene is possibly TRBD1 (5 bases). This CDR3 comprises 15 residues. CDR1 MNHEY and CDR2 SVGEGT come from the germline V gene. The ends were cut back, 5 bases at V and 0 bases at J, with 13 bases in the middle. The chain's CDR3 is CASSLIRVVNTEAFF. CDR3 coding DNA: TGTGCCAGCAGTCTAATCAGGGTTGTGAACACTGAAGCTTTCTTT.

The chain uses TRBV7-9 and TRBJ2-2, with D unresolved. The V end lost 6 bases, the J end lost 9 bases, and 11 bases lay between the germline ends. The CDR3 has 12 residues. In germline, CDR1 is SEHNR, CDR2 FQNEAQ (reference sequence). Here the CDR3 DNA reads TGTGCCAGCAGATCTACGTCGCGGGAGCTGTTTTTT. This codes for CASRSTSRELFF.

This chain connects TRBV29-1 to TRBJ1-2; D possibly corresponds to TRBD1 (5 bases). CDR1 and CDR2 (germline): SQVTM, ANQGSEA. Trimming removed 6 bases from V and 1 base from J, with 6 bases in between. The CDR3 runs 11 residues. The CDR3 protein is CSVDSNYGYTF. The CDR3 nucleotides are TGCAGCGTAGACAGTAACTATGGCTACACCTTC.

The rearrangement joins TRBV7-2 to TRBJ1-5, with 11 bases lining up with TRBD1. Germline lookup yields CDR1 SGHTA and CDR2 FQGNSA. Trimming at V came to 5 bases and at J to 6 bases, leaving 6 bases not matched to a gene. The CDR3 consists of 15 residues. In DNA form, the CDR3 reads TGTGCCAGCAGCCGGGGACAGGGGGGAGTTCAGCCCCAGCATTTT. Translation: CASSRGQGGVQPQHF. The full variable domain, in which reference TRBV7-2 and TRBJ1-5 provide the parts outside the CDR3, is GAGVSQSPSNKVTEKGKDVELRCDPISGHTALYWYRQSLGQGLEFLIYFQGNSAPDKSGLPSDRFSAERTGGSVSTLTIQRTQQEDSAVYLCASSRGQGGVQPQHFGDGTRLSIL.

The chain combines TRBV27 with TRBJ2-3; tentatively, D is TRBD2 (6 bases). Deletions cut 5 bases from V and 2 bases from J, with 20 bases between. Per the germline V gene, CDR1 is MNHEY and CDR2 is SMNVEV (reference sequence). The CDR3 totals 17 residues. CDR3 region: CASSPVGRGPYTDTQYF. The CDR3 DNA reads TGTGCCAGCAGTCCGGTAGGGCGGGGACCCTACACAGATACGCAGTATTTT.

This clone was detected a few times. The chain uses TRBV7-2 and TRBJ1-5; tentative D call: TRBD1 (6 bases). The CDR3 contains 16 residues. From germline, CDR1 is SGHTA and CDR2 FQGNSA. Trimming stripped 1 base from V and 3 bases from J, with 13 bases between. The CDR3 bases are TGTGCCAGCAGCTTAGGTGGGGGCCGAGTCAATCAGCCCCAGCATTTT. Its protein product is CASSLGGGRVNQPQHF.

About this clone itself: This sample also contains other DNA sequences that code for the same CDR3. The rearrangement links TRBV4-3 to TRBJ1-5; D unresolved. Germline values: CDR1 LGHNA, CDR2 YSLEER. This CDR3 has 15 amino acids. Trimming shortened V by 1 base and J by 0 bases, and 7 bases separated the two germline ends. Here the CDR3 DNA reads TGCGCCAGCAGCCAAGTACCCGGTAGCAATCAGCCCCAGCATTTT. This codes for CASSQVPGSNQPQHF.

V usage is TRBV4-1 and J usage is TRBJ2-7, with 8 bases aligning to TRBD2. The CDR3 totals 15 residues. The V segment lost 2 bases and the J segment 3 bases; nucleotides outside the gene matches: 6. CDR1 MGHRA and CDR2 YSYEKL come from the germline V gene. DNA for the CDR3: TGCGCCAGCAGCCAATTATTCGGGGGGGTCTACGAGCAGTACTTC. Translating it yields CASSQLFGGVYEQYF.

This chain uses TRBV30 with TRBJ1-4; possibly TRBD1 for D (5 bases). Germline V gene data show CDR1 as GTSNPN and CDR2 as SVGIG (reference sequence). The CDR3 length is 14 residues. Trimming cost V 4 bases and J 5 bases, with 14 bases left between them. CDR3 bases: TGTGCCTGGATTCTTAAGGGGCCGAATGAAAAACTGTTTTTT. It specifies CAWILKGPNEKLFF.

The gene calls are TRBV4-3 and TRBJ2-2, with D tentatively TRBD1 (6 bases). V was clipped by 1 base and J by 2 bases, with 11 bases between them. The V gene's germline CDR1 is LGHNA and CDR2 YSLEER. The CDR3 length is 16 residues. CDR3 nucleotide sequence: TGCGCCAGCAGCCAAGGGGTAGGGGGAAACACCGGGGAGCTGTTTTTT. Translation gives CASSQGVGGNTGELFF.

The genes are TRBV5-5 and TRBJ1-2, with a tentative D call TRBD1 (5 bases). Germline values: CDR1 SGHKS, CDR2 YYEKEE (reference sequence). V lost 4 bases to trimming and J lost 7 bases, with 14 bases between them. The CDR3 is 13 residues long. CDR3 sequence (DNA): TGTGCCAGCAGCAGGCAAGGGGTAGGTGGCTACACCTTC. Translation gives CASSRQGVGGYTF.

This clone was counted a few times. The chain uses TRBV14 and TRBJ1-1; 10 bases are a match to TRBD1. This CDR3 contains 18 residues. Germline lookup yields CDR1 SGHDN and CDR2 FVKESK. With 3 bases clipped from V and 5 bases from J, the junction kept 15 bases outside the gene matches. The CDR3 nucleotides are TGTGCCAGCAGCCACACGGGACAGGGGTCCAAATGGGTTACTGAAGCTTTCTTT. It translates to CASSHTGQGSKWVTEAFF.

CDR3 loop: CASSQGDRGYSGANVLTF. In nucleotides, the CDR3 is TGTGCCAGCAGCCAAGGGGACAGGGGGTACTCTGGGGCCAACGTCCTGACTTTC. V is TRBV7-9 and J is TRBJ2-6, with TRBD1 matching over 11 bases. Trimming removed 5 bases from V and 0 bases from J; junction bases left unmatched: 6. Germline V gene sequence: CDR1 SEHNR, CDR2 FQNEAQ (reference sequence). CDR3 length equals 18 residues.

The V gene is TRBV19, the J gene TRBJ1-5, with D unclear. Trimming stripped 1 base from V and 5 bases from J, with 9 bases between. This CDR3 has 14 residues. CDR1 and CDR2 from the germline V gene are LNHDA and SQIVND (reference sequence). For the CDR3, the DNA is TGTGCCAGTAGTATAGGAGGCGACTATCAGCCCCAGCATTTT. It specifies CASSIGGDYQPQHF.

This clone appeared a few times. The rearrangement joins TRBV7-8 to TRBJ2-2; 14 bases are shared with TRBD2. The CDR3 is made up of 18 amino acids. Per the germline V gene, CDR1 is SGHVS and CDR2 is FQNEAQ. V lost 4 bases and J lost 2; bases outside the gene matches: 6. In DNA form, the CDR3 reads TGTGCCAGCAGCTCTGGACTAGCGGGGGGACGCAACACCGGGGAGCTGTTTTTT. The encoded protein is CASSSGLAGGRNTGELFF.

The sample holds one count of this clone. The rearrangement uses TRBV7-9 and TRBJ2-2, with a weak D call TRBD2 (5 bases). V gave up 3 bases and J gave up 6 bases, with 14 bases separating them. CDR3 size: 15 residues. The germline gives CDR1 SEHNR, CDR2 FQNEAQ (reference sequence). CDR3 nucleotides: TGTGCCAGCAGCTTCGCCTCGGCCGGGGCCGGGGAGCTGTTTTTT. Amino acids: CASSFASAGAGELFF.